This T cell receptor (beta chain) was documented in a study of shared clonotypes between healthy human individuals. The study, taken as a whole, reports: Memory subsets generally showed lower estimated richness than naive subsets.

The naive CD8 subset, CD45RO-negative cells positively selected for CCR7, excluded terminally differentiated effector memory CD45RA+ cells. Concerning this clone: Its antigen is still unknown.

The repertoire was sequenced with immunoSEQ multiplex PCR; TCRdb's copy has only in-frame clones and lacks some. The table shows about 2.2 million clones, with about 93% occurring only once. Germline values: CDR1 SGDLS, CDR2 YYNGEE. This CDR3 is built from 16 residues. Trimming took off 0 bases at V and 3 bases at J, with 14 bases between the two ends. Sequences were obtained from naive CD8+ T cells from PBMCs. The sequence derives from a man in his late teens or twenties in good health. Some clones in this sample may be carry-over from other donors' samples. V is TRBV9 and J is TRBJ2-3; tentatively, D is TRBD1 (5 bases). CDR3 sequence reads: CASSVATGKGTDTQYF. The CDR3 coding sequence is TGTGCCAGCAGCGTAGCTACTGGGAAGGGGACAGATACGCAGTATTTT.